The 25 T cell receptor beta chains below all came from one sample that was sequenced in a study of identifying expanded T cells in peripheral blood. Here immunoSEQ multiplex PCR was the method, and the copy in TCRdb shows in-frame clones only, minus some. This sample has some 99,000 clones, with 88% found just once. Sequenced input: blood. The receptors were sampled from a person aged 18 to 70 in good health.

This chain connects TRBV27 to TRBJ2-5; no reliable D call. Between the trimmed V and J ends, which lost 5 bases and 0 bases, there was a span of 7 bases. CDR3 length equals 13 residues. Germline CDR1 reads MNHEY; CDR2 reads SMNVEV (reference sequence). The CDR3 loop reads CASSPRYQETQYF. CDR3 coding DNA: TGTGCCAGCAGTCCCAGGTACCAAGAGACCCAGTACTTC.

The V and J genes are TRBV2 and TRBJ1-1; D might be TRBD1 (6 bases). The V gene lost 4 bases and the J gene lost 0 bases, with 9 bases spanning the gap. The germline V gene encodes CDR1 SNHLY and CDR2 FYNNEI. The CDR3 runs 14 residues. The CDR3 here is CASSGQAMNTEAFF. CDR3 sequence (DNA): TGTGCCAGCAGTGGACAGGCCATGAACACTGAAGCTTTCTTT. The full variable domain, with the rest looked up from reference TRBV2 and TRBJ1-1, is EPEVTQTPSHQVTQMGQEVILRCVPISNHLYFYWYRQILGQKVEFLVSFYNNEISEKSEIFDDQFSVERPDGSNFTLKIRSTKLEDSAMYFCASSGQAMNTEAFFGQGTRLTVV.

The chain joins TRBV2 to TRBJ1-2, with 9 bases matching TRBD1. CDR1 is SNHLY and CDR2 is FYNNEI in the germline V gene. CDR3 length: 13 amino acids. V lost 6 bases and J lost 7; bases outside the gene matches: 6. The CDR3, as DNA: TGTGCCAGCAGGACAGGGACAGGGTTTGGCTACACCTTC. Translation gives CASRTGTGFGYTF.

The CDR3 DNA reads as TGTGCCAGCTCACCCACCGGACTAGCGGGGGGCCTATACGAGCAGTACTTC. This sequence encodes CASSPTGLAGGLYEQYF. The chain uses TRBV18 and TRBJ2-7; the match to TRBD2 covers 14 bases. Germline trimming cut 3 bases from V and 4 bases from J; bases unmatched to any gene: 8. Germline V gives CDR1 KGHSH, CDR2 LQKENI. The CDR3 sequence is 17 residues long. The complete variable domain, with remaining parts taken from reference TRBV18 and TRBJ2-7, reads NAGVMQNPRHLVRRRGQEARLRCSPMKGHSHVYWYRQLPEEGLKFMVYLQKENIIDESGMPKERFSAEFPKEGPSILRIQQVVRGDSAAYFCASSPTGLAGGLYEQYFGPGTRLTVT.

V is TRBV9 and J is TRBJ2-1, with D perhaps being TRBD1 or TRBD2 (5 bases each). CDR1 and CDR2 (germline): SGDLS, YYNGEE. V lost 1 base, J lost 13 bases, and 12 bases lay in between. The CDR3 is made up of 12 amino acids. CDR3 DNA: TGTGCCAGCAGCGTATTTGGGGACGTACAGTTCTTC. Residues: CASSVFGDVQFF.

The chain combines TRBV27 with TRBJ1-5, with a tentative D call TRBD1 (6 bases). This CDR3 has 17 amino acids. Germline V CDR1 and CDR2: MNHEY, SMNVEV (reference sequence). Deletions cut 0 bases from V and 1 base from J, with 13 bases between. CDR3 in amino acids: CASSLSGGLGSNQPQHF. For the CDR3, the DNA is TGTGCCAGCAGTTTATCCGGGGGGCTTGGGAGCAATCAGCCCCAGCATTTT.

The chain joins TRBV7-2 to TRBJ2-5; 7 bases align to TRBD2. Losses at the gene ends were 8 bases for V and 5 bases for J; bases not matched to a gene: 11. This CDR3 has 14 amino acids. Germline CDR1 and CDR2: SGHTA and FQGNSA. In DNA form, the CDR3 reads TGTGCCAGCGGTACCCGACTAGCTTGGGAGACCCAGTACTTC. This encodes CASGTRLAWETQYF.

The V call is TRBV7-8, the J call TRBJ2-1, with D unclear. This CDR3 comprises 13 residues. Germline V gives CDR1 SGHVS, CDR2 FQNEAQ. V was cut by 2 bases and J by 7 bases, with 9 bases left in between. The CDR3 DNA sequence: TGTGCCAGCAGCTTAAGGGTTCTGAATGAGCAGTTCTTC. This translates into CASSLRVLNEQFF.

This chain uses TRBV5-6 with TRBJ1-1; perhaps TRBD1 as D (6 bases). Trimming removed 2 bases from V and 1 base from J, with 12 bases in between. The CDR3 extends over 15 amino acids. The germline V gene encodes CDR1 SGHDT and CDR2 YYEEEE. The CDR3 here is CASSFLGARNTEAFF. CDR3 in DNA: TGTGCCAGCAGCTTCTTGGGGGCGAGGAACACTGAAGCTTTCTTT. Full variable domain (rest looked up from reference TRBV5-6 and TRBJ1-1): DAGVTQSPTHLIKTRGQQVTLRCSPKSGHDTVSWYQQALGQGPQFIFQYYEEEERQRGNFPDRFSGHQFPNYSSELNVNALLLGDSALYLCASSFLGARNTEAFFGQGTRLTVV.

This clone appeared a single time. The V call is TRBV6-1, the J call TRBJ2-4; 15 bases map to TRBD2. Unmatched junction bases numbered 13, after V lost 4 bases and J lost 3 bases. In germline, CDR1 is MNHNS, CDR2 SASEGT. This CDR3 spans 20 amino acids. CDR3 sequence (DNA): TGTGCCAGCAGTGGCCCCCAGGGACTAGCGGGGGGAGTGGGCAAAAACATTCAGTACTTC. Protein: CASSGPQGLAGGVGKNIQYF.

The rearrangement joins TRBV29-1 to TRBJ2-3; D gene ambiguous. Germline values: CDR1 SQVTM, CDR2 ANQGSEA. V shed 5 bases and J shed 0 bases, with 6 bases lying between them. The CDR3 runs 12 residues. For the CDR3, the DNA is TGCAGCGTTTCTGGCAGCACAGATACGCAGTATTTT. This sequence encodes CSVSGSTDTQYF.

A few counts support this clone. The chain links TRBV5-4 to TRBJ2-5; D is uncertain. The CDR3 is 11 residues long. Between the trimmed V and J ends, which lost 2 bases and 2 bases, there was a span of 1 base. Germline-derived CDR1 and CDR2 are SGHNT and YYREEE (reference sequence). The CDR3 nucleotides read TGTGCCAGCAGCTTTCAAGAGACCCAGTACTTC. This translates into CASSFQETQYF.

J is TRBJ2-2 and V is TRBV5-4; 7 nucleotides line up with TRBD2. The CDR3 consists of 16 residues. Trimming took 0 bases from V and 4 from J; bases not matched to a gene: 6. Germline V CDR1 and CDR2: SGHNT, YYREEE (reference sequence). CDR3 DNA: TGTGCCAGCAGCTTGGGGCTAGCGGAGACCACCGGGGAGCTGTTTTTT. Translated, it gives CASSLGLAETTGELFF.

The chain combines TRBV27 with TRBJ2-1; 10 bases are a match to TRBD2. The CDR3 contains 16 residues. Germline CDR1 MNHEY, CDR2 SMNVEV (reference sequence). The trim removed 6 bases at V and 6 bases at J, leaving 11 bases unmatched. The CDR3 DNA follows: TGTGCCAGCAGACCCATTAGCGGGGGGTTCGGCAATGAGCAGTTCTTC. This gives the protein CASRPISGGFGNEQFF.

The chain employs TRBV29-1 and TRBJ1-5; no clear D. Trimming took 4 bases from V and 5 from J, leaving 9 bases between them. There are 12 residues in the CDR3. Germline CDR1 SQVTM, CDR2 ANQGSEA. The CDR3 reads CSVGLGDQPQHF. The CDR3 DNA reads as TGCAGCGTTGGTCTGGGAGATCAGCCCCAGCATTTT.

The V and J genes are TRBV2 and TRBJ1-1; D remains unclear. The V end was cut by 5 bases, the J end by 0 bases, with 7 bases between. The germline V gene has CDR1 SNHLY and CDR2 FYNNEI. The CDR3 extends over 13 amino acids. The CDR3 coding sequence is TGTGCCAGCAGTCCTAGAATGAACACTGAAGCTTTCTTT. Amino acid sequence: CASSPRMNTEAFF.

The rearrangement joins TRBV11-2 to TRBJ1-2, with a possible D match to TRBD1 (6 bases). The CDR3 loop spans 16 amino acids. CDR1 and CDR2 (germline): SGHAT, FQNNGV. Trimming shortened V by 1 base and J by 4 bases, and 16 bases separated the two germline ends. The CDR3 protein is CASSLGELGGAYGYTF. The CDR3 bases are TGTGCCAGCAGCTTAGGAGAACTAGGGGGAGCCTATGGCTACACCTTC.

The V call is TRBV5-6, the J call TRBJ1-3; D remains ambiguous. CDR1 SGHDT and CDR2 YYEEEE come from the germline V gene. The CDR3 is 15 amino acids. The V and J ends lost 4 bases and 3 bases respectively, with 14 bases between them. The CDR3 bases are TGTGCCAGCAGCCGGAGGACGAGAGATGGAAACACCATATATTTT. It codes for CASSRRTRDGNTIYF.

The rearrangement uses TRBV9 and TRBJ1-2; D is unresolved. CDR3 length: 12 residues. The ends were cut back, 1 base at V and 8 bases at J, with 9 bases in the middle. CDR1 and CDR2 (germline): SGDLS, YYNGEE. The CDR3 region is CASSVRARGYTF. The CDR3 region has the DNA TGTGCCAGCAGCGTAAGGGCTCGCGGCTACACCTTC.

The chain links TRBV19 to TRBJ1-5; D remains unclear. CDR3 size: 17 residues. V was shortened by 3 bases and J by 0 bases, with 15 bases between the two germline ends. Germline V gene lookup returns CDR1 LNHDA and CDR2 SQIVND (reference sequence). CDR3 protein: CASSMKSGPISNQPQHF. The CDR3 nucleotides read TGTGCCAGTAGTATGAAGTCTGGACCTATTAGCAATCAGCCCCAGCATTTT.

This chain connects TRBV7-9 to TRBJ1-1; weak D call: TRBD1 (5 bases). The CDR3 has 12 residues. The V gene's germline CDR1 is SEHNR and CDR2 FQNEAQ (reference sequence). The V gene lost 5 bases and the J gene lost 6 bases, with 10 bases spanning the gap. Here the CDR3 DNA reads TGTGCCAGCAGCCAGGACACGTCTGAAGCTTTCTTT. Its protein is CASSQDTSEAFF.

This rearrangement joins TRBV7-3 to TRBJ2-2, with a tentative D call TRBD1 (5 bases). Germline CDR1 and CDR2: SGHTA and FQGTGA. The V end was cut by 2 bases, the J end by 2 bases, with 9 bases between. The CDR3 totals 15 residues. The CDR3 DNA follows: TGTGCCAGCAGCTTATATCAGGGAAACACCGGGGAGCTGTTTTTT. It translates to CASSLYQGNTGELFF.

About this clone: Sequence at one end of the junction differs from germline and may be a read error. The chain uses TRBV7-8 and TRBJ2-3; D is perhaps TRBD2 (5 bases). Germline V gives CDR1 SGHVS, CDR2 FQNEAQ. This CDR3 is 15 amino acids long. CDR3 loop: CASSFRTASTDTQYF. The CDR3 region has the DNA TGTGCCAGCAGCTTCAGGACGGCTAGCACAGATACACAGTATTTT.

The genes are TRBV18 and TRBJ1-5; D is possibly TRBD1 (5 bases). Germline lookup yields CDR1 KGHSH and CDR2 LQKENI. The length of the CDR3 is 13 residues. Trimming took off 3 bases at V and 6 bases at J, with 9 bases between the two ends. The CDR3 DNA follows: TGTGCCAGCTCACCCGAGACAGTTCAGCCCCAGCATTTT. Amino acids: CASSPETVQPQHF.

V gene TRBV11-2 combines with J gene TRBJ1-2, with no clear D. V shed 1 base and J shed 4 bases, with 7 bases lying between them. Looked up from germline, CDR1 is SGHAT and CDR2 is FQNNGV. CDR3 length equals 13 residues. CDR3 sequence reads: CASSLAVPYGYTF. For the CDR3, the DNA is TGTGCCAGCAGCTTAGCCGTACCCTATGGCTACACCTTC.